This T cell receptor (beta chain) was obtained from a study of T cells in Graves' hyperthyroidism and ophthalmopathy. A 10 ml volume of fresh peripheral blood provided the PBMCs. This clonotype has only a few counts. Its target is not known. The CDR3 regions of TCR beta were amplified from RNA transcripts. During a first-round RT-PCR of the TCR CDR3, the HTBI primer set was used. TCRdb reprocessed the multiplex PCR reads via MiXCR and lists one record per CDR3 protein. The repertoire holds roughly 200,000 distinct CDR3 sequences, with about a sixth as singletons. Study findings and constraints: Patients with ophthalmopathy were separated from those with stable hyperthyroidism by a 13 V-J model.

The source material was blood. The sequence derives from a man aged 35 to 55 with Graves' hyperthyroidism.

In DNA form, the CDR3 reads TGTGCCAGCAGTTTACTCACAGGGGTAGGGACCGGGGAGCTGTTTTTT. This encodes CASSLLTGVGTGELFF. The chain links TRBV27 to TRBJ2-2; 7 positions match TRBD1. Germline CDR1 MNHEY, CDR2 SMNVEV (reference sequence). This CDR3 contains 16 residues. Unmatched junction bases numbered 8, after V lost 2 bases and J lost 5 bases.